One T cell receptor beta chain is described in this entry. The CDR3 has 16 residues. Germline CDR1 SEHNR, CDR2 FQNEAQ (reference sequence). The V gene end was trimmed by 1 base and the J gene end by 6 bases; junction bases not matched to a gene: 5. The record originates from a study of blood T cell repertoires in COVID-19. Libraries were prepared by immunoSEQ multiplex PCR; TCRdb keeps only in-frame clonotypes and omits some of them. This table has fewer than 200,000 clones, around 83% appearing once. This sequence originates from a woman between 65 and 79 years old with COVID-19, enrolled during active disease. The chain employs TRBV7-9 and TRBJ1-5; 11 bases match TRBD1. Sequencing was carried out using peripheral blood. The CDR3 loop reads CASSLDSGQGGQPQHF. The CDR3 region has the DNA TGTGCCAGCAGCTTAGATTCGGGACAGGGGGGTCAGCCCCAGCATTTT.